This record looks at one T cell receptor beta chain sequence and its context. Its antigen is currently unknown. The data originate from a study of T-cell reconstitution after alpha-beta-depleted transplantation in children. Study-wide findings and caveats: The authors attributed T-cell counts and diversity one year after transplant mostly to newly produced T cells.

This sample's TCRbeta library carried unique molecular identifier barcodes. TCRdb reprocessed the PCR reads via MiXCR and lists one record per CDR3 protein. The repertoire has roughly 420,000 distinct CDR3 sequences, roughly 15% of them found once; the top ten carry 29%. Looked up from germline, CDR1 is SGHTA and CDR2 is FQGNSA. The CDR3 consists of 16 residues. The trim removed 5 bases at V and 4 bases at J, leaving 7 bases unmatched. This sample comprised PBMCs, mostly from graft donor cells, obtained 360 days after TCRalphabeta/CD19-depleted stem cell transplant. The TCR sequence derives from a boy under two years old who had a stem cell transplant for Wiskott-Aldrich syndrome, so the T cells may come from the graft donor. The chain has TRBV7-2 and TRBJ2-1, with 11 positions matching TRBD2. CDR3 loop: CASSARTSGLYNEQFF. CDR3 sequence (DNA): TGTGCCAGCAGCGCCAGGACTAGCGGGCTATACAATGAGCAGTTCTTC.